These T cell receptor beta chains were read from a single sample in a study of T cell repertoires in cytomegalovirus infection. TCRdb re-derived calls from the reads in MiXCR, one entry per CDR3 protein. The sample consists of about 300,000 distinct CDR3 sequences, approximately 10% of them appearing once. The material sequenced was PBMCs. These receptor sequences come from a human donor in good health (CMV status not recorded). Some clones in this sample may be carry-over from other donors' samples. The CDR3 runs from the conserved cysteine through the conserved F or W. D genes are given only for firm matches. Clone size is given as once, few, many, or a class for an expanded clone.

size | D | J | V | DNA | CDR3
many | NA | TRBJ1-5 | TRBV7-6 | TGTGCCAGCAGCTTAGATGGAACGAATCAGCCCCAGCATTTT | CASSLDGTNQPQHF
many | NA | TRBJ1-4 | TRBV7-8 | TGTGCCAGCAGCTTAGTGCTGCGGGCGGACGAAAAACTGTTTTTT | CASSLVLRADEKLFF
many | NA | TRBJ2-1 | TRBV7-9 | TGTGCCAGCAGCCCGGGATATGAGCAGTTCTTC | CASSPGYEQFF
many | NA | TRBJ2-2 | TRBV6-6 | TGTGCCAGCAGACAGTGGAGCACCGGGGAGCTGTTTTTT | CASRQWSTGELFF
many | NA | TRBJ2-1 | TRBV25-1 | TGTGCCAGCAGTGAACCCGGAGGTGCGGACTACAATGAGCAGTTCTTC | CASSEPGGADYNEQFF
many | TRBD1 | TRBJ1-6 | TRBV7-2 | TGTGCCAGCAGTACTCCGACAGGGGGGAATTCACCCCTCCACTTT | CASSTPTGGNSPLHF
many | TRBD2 | TRBJ2-1 | TRBV6-2/TRBV6-3 | TGTGCCAGCAGTTACTCGGGACTAGCGGGGAGGGATGTGAATGAGCAGTTCTTC | CASSYSGLAGRDVNEQFF
many | NA | TRBJ1-2 | TRBV6-5 | TGTGCCAGCAGTCTTGGGGCGGCGGGCTACACCTTC | CASSLGAAGYTF
many | NA | TRBJ1-2 | TRBV2 | TGTGCCAGCAGTGGCAGGGTGTCCTATGGCTACACCTTC | CASSGRVSYGYTF
many | NA | TRBJ2-5 | TRBV19 | TGTGCCAGTAGTGCCCGCAGGGGCGGTCAAGAGACCCAGTACTTC | CASSARRGGQETQYF
many | NA | TRBJ2-1 | TRBV20-1 | TGCAGTGCTAGAGATGTTGGAGACAGATACAATGAGCAGTTCTTC | CSARDVGDRYNEQFF
few | NA | TRBJ2-5 | TRBV20-1 | TGCACTATGCAGGGGCAAGAGACCCAGTACTTC | CTMQGQETQYF
many | NA | TRBJ2-4 | TRBV7-2 | TGTGCCAGCAGCTTAGGGTCTCTAAACATTCAGTACTTC | CASSLGSLNIQYF
many | NA | TRBJ2-1 | TRBV10-3 | TGTGCCATCAGCGGACAACAGGGAGTGGGGAACAATGAGCAGTTCTTC | CAISGQQGVGNNEQFF
many | NA | TRBJ1-2 | TRBV12-5 | TGTGCTAGTGGTTTGGTCACCGGGAGCGGAGGCTACACCTTC | CASGLVTGSGGYTF
many | NA | TRBJ1-2 | TRBV20-1 | TGCAGTGCTAGAACAGGAGGCTACACCTTC | CSARTGGYTF
many | NA | TRBJ1-5 | TRBV28 | TGTGCCAGCAACCTGGGGGGGAGGAATCAGCCCCAGCATTTT | CASNLGGRNQPQHF
many | NA | TRBJ1-4 | TRBV14 | TGTGCCAGCAGCCAAGGGCTTAATGAAAAACTGTTTTTT | CASSQGLNEKLFF
many | NA | TRBJ2-2 | TRBV5-4 | TGTGCCAGCAGCTTGCCAGGGCGGGACACCGGGGAGCTGTTTTTT | CASSLPGRDTGELFF